This is a list of T cell receptor beta chains from one sample in a study of shared clonotypes between healthy human individuals. Assay used: immunoSEQ multiplex PCR; TCRdb lists only in-frame clones, some missing. Altogether 1.6 million or so clones are present, about 98.5% being singletons, with the ten largest covering about 0.35%. Source material: naive CD4+ T cells sorted from blood. The receptors were gathered from a man aged 25 to 40 in good health. The CDR3 runs from the conserved cysteine through the conserved F or W. The D gene is left open where the match is weak. The size field is filled for only some rows; it gives once, few, many or a size class.

j_call d_call v_call clone_size cdr3_nt cdr3_aa
TRBJ2-7 . TRBV7-8 . TGTGCCAGCAGCTTGTCGGTTAGCTCCTACGAGCAGTACTTC CASSLSVSSYEQYF
TRBJ2-1 . TRBV7-3 . TGTGCCAGCAGCTTGAAGGGACTCAATTACGAGCAGTTCTTC CASSLKGLNYEQFF
TRBJ2-1 TRBD2 TRBV9 . TGTGCCAGCTCGGGAAGAGACAGCCGGGGGCTAGCGGGACAGCAGTTCTTC CASSGRDSRGLAGQQFF
TRBJ2-2 . TRBV4-3 . TGCGCCAGCAGCCAAGAAATGGGGCGATACACCGGGGAGCTGTTTTTT CASSQEMGRYTGELFF
TRBJ2-2 TRBD2 TRBV5-4 . TGTGCCAGCAGCACCTCGGGGACTAGCGGGAGGTCGCGGAGCACCGGGGAGCTGTTTTTT CASSTSGTSGRSRSTGELFF
TRBJ2-7 TRBD1 TRBV6-1 . TGTGCCAGCAGTGTGGGACAGGGTCTGTTCGAGCAGTACTTC CASSVGQGLFEQYF
TRBJ2-2 . TRBV27 . TGTGCCAGCAGTTTAAGACCTACAAACACCGGGGAGCTGTTTTTT CASSLRPTNTGELFF
TRBJ1-4 . TRBV10-3 . TGTGCCATCGCACAGGCCTCAACTAATGAAAAACTGTTTTTT CAIAQASTNEKLFF
TRBJ1-2 . TRBV2 . TGTGCCAGCAATCGGGCGCCAACTAACTATGGCTACACCTTC CASNRAPTNYGYTF
TRBJ2-7 . TRBV28 . TGTGCCAGCAGTTTATCGCCGGGATTCTCCTACGAGCAGTACTTC CASSLSPGFSYEQYF
TRBJ2-1 . TRBV7-8 once TGTGCCAGCAGCACCTCAAACGAGCAGTTCTTC CASSTSNEQFF
TRBJ2-4 . TRBV7-9 . TGTGCCAGCAGCTTAGAACAGGGAGTCAAAAACATTCAGTACTTC CASSLEQGVKNIQYF
TRBJ2-5 TRBD1 TRBV5-4 . TGTGCCAGCAGCCCAGACAGGGGGGTAGAGACCCAGTACTTC CASSPDRGVETQYF
TRBJ1-2 TRBD1 TRBV6-5 . TGTGCCAGCAGTTACGACCCTTCGGACAGGAATGGCTACACCTTC CASSYDPSDRNGYTF
TRBJ2-1 TRBD2 TRBV18 . TGTGCCAGCTCACCACGTAATTCTGGGACTAGCGCTTCTGGTGAGCAGTTCTTC CASSPRNSGTSASGEQFF
TRBJ1-4 TRBD1 TRBV2 . TGTGCCAGCAGGGGACCCGGGACAGTAATTGCAACTAATGAAAAACTGTTTTTT CASRGPGTVIATNEKLFF
TRBJ2-7 TRBD2 TRBV29-1 . TGCAGCGTTGACCACCAGCGGGGTGGGGACTACGAGCAGTACTTC CSVDHQRGGDYEQYF
TRBJ2-3 . TRBV6-1 . TGTGCCAGCAGTGAATTGGGAGATACGCAGTATTTT CASSELGDTQYF
TRBJ2-7 . TRBV6-6 . TGTGCCAGCAGTTACGGTCGGCATAACTACGAGCAGTACTTC CASSYGRHNYEQYF
TRBJ1-4 . TRBV6-5 once TGTGCCAGCAGTTACTCGAGGCAGGGGAATGAAAAACTGTTTTTT CASSYSRQGNEKLFF
TRBJ2-1 . TRBV4-1 once TGCGCCAGCAGCCAAGGCGTTCGGGAGAATGAAGAGCAGTTCTTC CASSQGVRENEEQFF
TRBJ2-2 . TRBV27 . TGTGCCAGCAGTTTACGGGGTGGGAGCACCGGGGAGCTGTTTTTT CASSLRGGSTGELFF
TRBJ1-2 . TRBV19 . TGTGCCAGTAGTATCGCCGATAACTATGGCTACACCTTC CASSIADNYGYTF
TRBJ1-2 TRBD1 TRBV19 . TGTGCCAGTAGTATTGAGACAGGGATGGAGGGCTACACCTTC CASSIETGMEGYTF
TRBJ2-7 TRBD1 TRBV5-1 . TGCGCCAGCAGCTCCGGGACAGGGGCGCGGGAGCAGTACTTC CASSSGTGAREQYF
TRBJ2-3 . TRBV9 once TGTGCCAGCAGCCTGCGACAGGTCCCAGATACGCAGTATTTT CASSLRQVPDTQYF
TRBJ2-1 . TRBV27 . TGTGCCAGCAGTTTACAACCGAGATTGAATGAGCAGTTCTTC CASSLQPRLNEQFF
TRBJ1-4 TRBD1 TRBV7-2 . TGTGCCAGCAGCTTCAGGGGGCTTAATGAAAAACTGTTTTTT CASSFRGLNEKLFF
TRBJ2-3 . TRBV5-1 . TGCGCCAGCAGCCCACGGGACCACACAGATACGCAGTATTTT CASSPRDHTDTQYF
TRBJ1-1 . TRBV12-5 . TGTGCTAGTGGTTTGTGGGGGCACGCTTTCTTT CASGLWGHAFF
TRBJ1-4 . TRBV30 . TGTGCCTGGAGTGCGATCGCGACGACTAATGAAAAACTGTTTTTT CAWSAIATTNEKLFF
TRBJ2-2 . TRBV15 . TGTGCCACCAGCAGAGATTCCGGATCCGGGGAGCTGTTTTTT CATSRDSGSGELFF
TRBJ2-6 TRBD2 TRBV9 . TGTGCCAGCAGCGTAGGGACCCGGACTAGCGGGAAAATCTCTGGGGCCAACGTCCTGACTTTC CASSVGTRTSGKISGANVLTF
TRBJ2-5 TRBD2 TRBV6-1 . TGTGCCTGCACGGCGCTAGCGGGAGCGGGCCAGACCCAGTACTTC CACTALAGAGQTQYF
TRBJ1-4 TRBD1 TRBV5-4 . TGTGCCAGCAGCTTAGGACAGGGCCGAAGTGAAAAACTGTTTTTT CASSLGQGRSEKLFF
TRBJ2-3 . TRBV19 . TGTGCCAGTAGTCCCTTGGGTCACACAGATACGCAGTATTTT CASSPLGHTDTQYF